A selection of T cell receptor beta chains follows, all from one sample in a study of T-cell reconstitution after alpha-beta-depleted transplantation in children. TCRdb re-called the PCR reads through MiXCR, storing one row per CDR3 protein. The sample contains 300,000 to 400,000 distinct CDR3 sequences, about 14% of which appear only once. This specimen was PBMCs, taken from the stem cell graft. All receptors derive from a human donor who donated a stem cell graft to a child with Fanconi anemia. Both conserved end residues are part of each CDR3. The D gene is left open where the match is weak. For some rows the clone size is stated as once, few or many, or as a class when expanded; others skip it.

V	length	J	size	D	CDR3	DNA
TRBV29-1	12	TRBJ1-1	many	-	CSGGEDGTEAFF	TGCAGCGGGGGCGAGGACGGCACTGAAGCTTTCTTT
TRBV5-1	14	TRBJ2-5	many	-	CASSSGLPGETQYF	TGCGCCAGCAGCTCGGGACTCCCGGGAGAGACCCAGTACTTC
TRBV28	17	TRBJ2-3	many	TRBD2	CASSFSRRLAYTDTQYF	TGTGCCAGCAGTTTTAGTCGTAGACTAGCGTATACAGATACGCAGTATTTT
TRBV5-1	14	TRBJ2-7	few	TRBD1	CASSWGTGGYEQYF	TGCGCCAGCAGCTGGGGGACAGGGGGCTACGAGCAGTACTTC
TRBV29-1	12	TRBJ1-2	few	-	CSVEKPGGGYTF	TGCAGCGTTGAAAAACCCGGAGGAGGCTACACCTTC
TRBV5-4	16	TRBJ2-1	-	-	CASSPGGTVNYNEQFF	TGTGCCAGCAGCCCTGGGGGGACGGTGAACTACAATGAGCAGTTCTTC
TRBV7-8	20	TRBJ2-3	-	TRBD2	CASSSGTSGGAFINTDTQYF	TGTGCCAGCAGCTCCGGGACTAGCGGGGGGGCATTTATAAACACAGATACGCAGTATTTT
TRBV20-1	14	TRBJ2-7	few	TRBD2	CSAETSGDSYEQYF	TGCAGTGCTGAGACTAGCGGGGACTCCTACGAGCAGTACTTC
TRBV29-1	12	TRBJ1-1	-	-	CSVSLRVQSAFF	TGCAGCGTCTCTTTGCGGGTACAGTCTGCTTTCTTT
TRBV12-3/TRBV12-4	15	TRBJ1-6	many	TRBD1	CAIRTGSSYNSPLHF	TGTGCCATTCGGACAGGGAGCTCCTATAATTCACCCCTCCACTTT
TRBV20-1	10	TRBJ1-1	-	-	CSARNPEAFF	TGCAGTGCTAGAAACCCTGAAGCTTTCTTT
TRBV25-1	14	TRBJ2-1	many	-	CASTVGGAYNEQFF	TGTGCCAGCACTGTCGGAGGGGCATACAATGAGCAGTTCTTC
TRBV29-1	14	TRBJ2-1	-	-	CSVMGRQLRNEQFF	TGCAGCGTAATGGGACGCCAACTGAGGAATGAGCAGTTCTTC
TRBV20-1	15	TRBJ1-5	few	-	CSARKELTDNQPQHF	TGCAGTGCTAGAAAAGAGTTGACAGACAATCAGCCCCAGCATTTT
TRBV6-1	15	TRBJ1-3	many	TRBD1	CASSTGQISGNTIYF	TGTGCCAGCAGTACGGGACAGATCTCTGGAAACACCATATATTTT
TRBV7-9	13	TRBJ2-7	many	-	CASSAAGVYEQYF	TGTGCCAGCAGCGCCGCCGGGGTTTACGAGCAGTACTTC
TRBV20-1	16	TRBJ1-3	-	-	CSASPILGNSGNTIYF	TGCAGTGCTAGTCCCATCTTAGGTAACTCTGGAAACACCATATATTTT
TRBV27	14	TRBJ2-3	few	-	CASSIPGRTDTQYF	TGTGCCAGCAGTATCCCGGGTCGCACAGATACGCAGTATTTT
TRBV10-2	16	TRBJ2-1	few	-	CASSLTLQGPRNEQFF	TGCGCCAGCTCCCTAACCCTCCAGGGCCCCAGAAATGAGCAGTTCTTC
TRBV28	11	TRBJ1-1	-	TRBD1	CASRRDSEAFF	TGTGCCAGCAGAAGGGACAGTGAAGCTTTCTTT
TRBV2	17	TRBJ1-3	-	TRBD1	CASSFVPGDRAGNTIYF	TGTGCCAGCAGTTTTGTGCCTGGGGACAGGGCTGGAAACACCATATATTTT
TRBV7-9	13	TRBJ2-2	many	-	CASSSQPTGELFF	TGTGCCAGCAGCTCCCAGCCCACCGGGGAGCTGTTTTTT
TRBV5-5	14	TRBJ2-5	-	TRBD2	CASSSGLVQETQCF	TGTGCCAGCAGCTCGGGACTAGTGCAAGAGACCCAGTGCTTC
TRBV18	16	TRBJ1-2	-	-	CASSSTVDPRPYGYTF	TGTGCCAGCTCATCCACCGTTGACCCCAGACCCTATGGCTACACCTTC
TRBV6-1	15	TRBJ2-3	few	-	CASSFDRRDTDTQYF	TGTGCCAGCAGCTTCGACAGAAGGGACACAGATACGCAGTATTTT
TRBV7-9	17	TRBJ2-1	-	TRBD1	CASSLGIQGATYNEQFF	TGTGCCAGCAGCTTAGGCATCCAGGGGGCGACCTACAATGAGCAGTTCTTC
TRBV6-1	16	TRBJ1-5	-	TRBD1	CASSADRGVGDQPQHF	TGTGCCAGCAGTGCGGACAGGGGTGTGGGGGATCAGCCCCAGCATTTT
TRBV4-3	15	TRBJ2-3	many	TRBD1	CASSRRDRGTDTQYF	TGCGCCAGCAGCCGCCGGGACAGAGGCACAGATACGCAGTATTTT
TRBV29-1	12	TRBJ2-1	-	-	CSVRGESNEQFF	TGCAGCGTTCGAGGGGAATCCAATGAGCAGTTCTTC
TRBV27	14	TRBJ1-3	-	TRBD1	CASSVDRTGNTIYF	TGTGCCAGCAGCGTGGACAGGACTGGAAACACCATATATTTT
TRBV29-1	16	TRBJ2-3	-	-	CSARGGEGGSTDTQYF	TGCAGCGCCCGAGGTGGGGAAGGGGGAAGTACAGATACGCAGTATTTT
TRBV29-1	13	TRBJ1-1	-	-	CSGVRGMGTEAFF	TGCAGCGGGGTCCGGGGGATGGGAACTGAAGCTTTCTTT
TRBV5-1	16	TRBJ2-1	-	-	CASSPQGAGSYNEQFF	TGCGCCAGCAGCCCCCAAGGGGCGGGGTCCTACAATGAGCAGTTCTTC
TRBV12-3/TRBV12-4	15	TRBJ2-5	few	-	CASSRTVLGQETQYF	TGTGCCAGCAGTAGGACAGTTTTGGGGCAAGAGACCCAGTACTTC
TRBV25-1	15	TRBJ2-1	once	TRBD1	CASSAGTGINNEQFF	TGTGCCAGCAGTGCCGGGACAGGGATAAACAATGAGCAGTTCTTC
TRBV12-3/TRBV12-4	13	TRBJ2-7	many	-	CASSYGQAGEQYF	TGTGCCAGCAGTTACGGACAGGCGGGAGAGCAGTACTTC
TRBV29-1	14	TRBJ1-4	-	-	CSVEGRGEIEKLFF	TGCAGCGTTGAAGGCAGGGGAGAGATAGAAAAACTGTTTTTT
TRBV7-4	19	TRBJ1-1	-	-	CASSLDAAGDPPDGAEAFF	TGTGCCAGCAGCTTAGATGCGGCGGGGGATCCTCCTGATGGCGCTGAAGCTTTCTTT
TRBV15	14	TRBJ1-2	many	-	CATSRDRRGWGYTF	TGTGCCACCAGCAGAGATCGTAGGGGATGGGGCTACACCTTC